A selection of T cell receptor beta chains follows, all from one sample in a study of blood T cell repertoires in COVID-19. Libraries were prepared by immunoSEQ multiplex PCR; TCRdb keeps only in-frame clonotypes and omits some of them. The sample lists hundreds of thousands of clones; 70% to 90% were seen once. Sequenced input: PBMCs or T cells enriched from blood (not recorded which). These receptors were taken from a young man who had recovered from COVID-19. Both conserved end residues are part of each CDR3. Each record gives: J gene, clone size, V gene, D gene, CDR3 DNA, CDR3 protein. The D gene is left open where the match is weak. Expanded clones are given a class, and other clones once, few, many or no size at all.

J gene: TRBJ1-2; clone size: -; V gene: TRBV3-1/TRBV3-2; D gene: -; CDR3 DNA: TGTGCCAGCAGCCACCCGTCCGGGGTTGACTATGGCTACACCTTC; CDR3 protein: CASSHPSGVDYGYTF
J gene: TRBJ1-3; clone size: few; V gene: TRBV6-5; D gene: -; CDR3 DNA: TGTGCCAGCAGTCGAGAATCTGGAAACACCATATATTTT; CDR3 protein: CASSRESGNTIYF
J gene: TRBJ1-6; clone size: -; V gene: TRBV7-9; D gene: TRBD1; CDR3 DNA: TGTGCCAGCCGACTTCGTTTAGGGGGCAACAATTCACCCCTCCACTTT; CDR3 protein: CASRLRLGGNNSPLHF
J gene: TRBJ1-5; clone size: -; V gene: TRBV6-5; D gene: -; CDR3 DNA: TGTGCCAGCACCCCAGGAGGAAATCAGCCCCAGCATTTT; CDR3 protein: CASTPGGNQPQHF
J gene: TRBJ2-5; clone size: -; V gene: TRBV9; D gene: TRBD1; CDR3 DNA: TGTGCCAGCGACGACAGGGACCAAGAGACCCAGTACTTC; CDR3 protein: CASDDRDQETQYF
J gene: TRBJ2-7; clone size: -; V gene: TRBV24-1; D gene: -; CDR3 DNA: TGTGCCACCAGTGATTTAATTGCAGGGGAGGGCTTCTTGGACGAGCAGTACTTC; CDR3 protein: CATSDLIAGEGFLDEQYF
J gene: TRBJ1-4; clone size: few; V gene: TRBV15; D gene: TRBD1; CDR3 DNA: TGTGCCACCAGCAGAGGCGCAGGGGGGTCAAAGGAAAAACTGTTTTTT; CDR3 protein: CATSRGAGGSKEKLFF
J gene: TRBJ1-4; clone size: -; V gene: TRBV27; D gene: -; CDR3 DNA: TGTGCCAGCAGTCGGGGGGGTCATGGGCGGGAAAAACTGTTTTTT; CDR3 protein: CASSRGGHGREKLFF
J gene: TRBJ2-1; clone size: -; V gene: TRBV24-1; D gene: -; CDR3 DNA: TGTGCCACCAGTGATTTGGGCCACAATGAGCAGTTCTTC; CDR3 protein: CATSDLGHNEQFF
J gene: TRBJ1-5; clone size: -; V gene: TRBV18; D gene: -; CDR3 DNA: TGTGCCAGCTCACCTGGGACAACTAGCAATCAGCCCCAGCATTTT; CDR3 protein: CASSPGTTSNQPQHF
J gene: TRBJ1-1; clone size: -; V gene: TRBV3-1/TRBV3-2; D gene: -; CDR3 DNA: TGTGCCAGCAGTCAACAGTTGAACACTGAAGCTTTCTTT; CDR3 protein: CASSQQLNTEAFF
J gene: TRBJ2-5; clone size: -; V gene: TRBV25-1; D gene: TRBD1; CDR3 DNA: TGTGCCAGCAGTGCCGGGACAGGGGCTAGGGTGGCGGAGACCCAGTACTTC; CDR3 protein: CASSAGTGARVAETQYF
J gene: TRBJ1-1; clone size: few; V gene: TRBV19; D gene: TRBD1; CDR3 DNA: TGTGCCAGTAGTACCGGTGGGACAGGGGCGTCCGGGTCGGCGGCAGCTTTCTTT; CDR3 protein: CASSTGGTGASGSAAAFF